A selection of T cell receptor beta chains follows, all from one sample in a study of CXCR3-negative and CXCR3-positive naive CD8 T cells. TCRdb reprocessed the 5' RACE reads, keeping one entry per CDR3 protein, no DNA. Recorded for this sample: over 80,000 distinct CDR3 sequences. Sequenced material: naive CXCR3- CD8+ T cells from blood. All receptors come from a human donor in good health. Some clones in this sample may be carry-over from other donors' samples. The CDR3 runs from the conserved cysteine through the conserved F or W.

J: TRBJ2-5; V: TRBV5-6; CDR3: CASEGPNQETQYF
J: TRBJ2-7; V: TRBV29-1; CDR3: CSVGARQGMGEQYF
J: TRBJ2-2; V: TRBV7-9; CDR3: CASSFETGMTGELFF
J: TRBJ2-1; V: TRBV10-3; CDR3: CAISEPTPEQFF
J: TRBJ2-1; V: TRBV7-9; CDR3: CASSDRTSGSNEQFF
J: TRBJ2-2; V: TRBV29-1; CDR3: CSVRDRGDTGELFF
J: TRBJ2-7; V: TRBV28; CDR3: CASTFLARGYEQYF
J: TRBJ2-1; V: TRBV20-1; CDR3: CSARAVTSSYNEQFF
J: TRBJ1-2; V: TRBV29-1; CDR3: CSALDRGSWGYTF
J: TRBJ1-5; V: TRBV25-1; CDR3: CASSEYGQPQHF
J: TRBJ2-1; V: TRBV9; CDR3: CASSVFVLAGARNEQFF
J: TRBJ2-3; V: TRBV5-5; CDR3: CASTPGVGSGSLSTDTQYF
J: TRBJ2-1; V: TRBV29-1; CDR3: CSAWGAGDYNEQLF
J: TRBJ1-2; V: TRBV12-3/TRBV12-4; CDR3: CASSLHPGGGHGYTF
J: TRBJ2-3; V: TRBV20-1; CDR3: CSARDRDRGTDTQYF
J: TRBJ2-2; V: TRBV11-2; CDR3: CASSYRGTGELFF
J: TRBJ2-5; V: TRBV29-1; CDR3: CSVEDSWEVEETQYF
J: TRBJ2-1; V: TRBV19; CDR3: CASSIGGTLYNEQFF
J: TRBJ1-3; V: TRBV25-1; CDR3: CASSDLPDGNTIYF
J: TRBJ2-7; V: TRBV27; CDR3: CASRDRAYEQYF
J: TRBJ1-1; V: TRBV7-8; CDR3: CASSFEVFTEAFF
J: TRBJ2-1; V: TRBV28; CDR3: CASRGLAENEQFF
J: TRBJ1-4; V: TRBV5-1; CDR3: CASSLNQGIENEKLFF
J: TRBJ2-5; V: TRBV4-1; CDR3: CASSRGQQETQYF
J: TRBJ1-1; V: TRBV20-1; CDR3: CSARETGRTEAFF
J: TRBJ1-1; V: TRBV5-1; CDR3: CASKLSENTEAFF
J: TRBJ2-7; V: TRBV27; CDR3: CASSPIAGGGVEQYF
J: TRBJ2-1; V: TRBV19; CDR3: CASSIVLAGGNEQFF
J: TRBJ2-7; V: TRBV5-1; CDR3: CASSYDRGSSYEQYF
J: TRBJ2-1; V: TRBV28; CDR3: CASSFEQGSFDEQFF
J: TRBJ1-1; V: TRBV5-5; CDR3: CASSYSLSGIEAFF
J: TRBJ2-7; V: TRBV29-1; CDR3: CSVEDWARGHEQYF
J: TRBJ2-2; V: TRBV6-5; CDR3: CASSYWGADGELFF
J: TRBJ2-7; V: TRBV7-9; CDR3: CASSLGPADLYEQYF
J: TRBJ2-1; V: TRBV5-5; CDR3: CASRTGLAGDNEQFF
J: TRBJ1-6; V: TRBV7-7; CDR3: CASRSSYNSPLHF
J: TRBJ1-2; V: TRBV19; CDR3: CASSTPTTGIPYGYTF
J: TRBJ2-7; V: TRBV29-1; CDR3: CSVRTGGSYEQYF
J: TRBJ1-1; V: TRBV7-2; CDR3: CASSPRVGQNTEAFF
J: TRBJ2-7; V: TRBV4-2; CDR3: CASSQDLRDEQYF
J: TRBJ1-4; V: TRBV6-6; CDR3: CASRGGVPNEKLFF
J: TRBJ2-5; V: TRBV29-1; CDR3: CSVLGGLAGAQETQYF
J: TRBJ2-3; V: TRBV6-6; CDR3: CASSPTIGQGTDTQYF
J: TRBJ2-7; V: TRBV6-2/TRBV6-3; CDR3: CASSLTEYYEQYF
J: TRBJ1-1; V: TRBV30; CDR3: CAWSVVGTEAFF
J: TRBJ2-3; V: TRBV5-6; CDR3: CASSLRRGASTDTQYF
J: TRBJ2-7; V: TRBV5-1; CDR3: CASSLSSYEQYF
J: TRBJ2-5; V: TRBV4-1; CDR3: CASSQDEAGGPWETQYF
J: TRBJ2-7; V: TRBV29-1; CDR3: CSVGEDPTYEQYF
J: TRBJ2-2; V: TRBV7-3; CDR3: CASSSGQNTGELFF
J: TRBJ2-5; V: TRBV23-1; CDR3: CASSQSMGRVLRETQYF
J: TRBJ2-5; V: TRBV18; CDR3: CASSPEAKGWETQYF
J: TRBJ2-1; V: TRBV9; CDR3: CASSVAGGGYNEQFF
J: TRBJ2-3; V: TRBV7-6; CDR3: CASSPYAGAQTDTQYF
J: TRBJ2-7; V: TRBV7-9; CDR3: CASSLEQTEQYF
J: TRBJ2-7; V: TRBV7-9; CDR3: CASTPPGGREQYF
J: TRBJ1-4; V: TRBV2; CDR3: CASSELPSPNNEKLFF